This paragraph reports one T cell receptor (beta chain). Its matching antigen is unknown. Documented treatment: approximately 9-day PBMC culture with coronavirus spike peptide pools or control peptides (ViraFEST assay). After being plated at a few million per well, PBMCs were cultured with about 10 IU/ml IL-2 and around 9.3 ug/ml peptide pools. Scientists ran DNA taken from cultured CD4+ T cells through the Oncomine TCR Beta short-read assay for sequencing. The genomic DNA was obtained from cultured CD4+ T cells by extraction with the QIAamp micro DNA kit. TCRdb reprocessed the PCR reads with MiXCR, giving one entry per CDR3 protein. The table lists more than 12,000 distinct CDR3 sequences, just over 20% of them singletons. The entry originates in a study of vaccination and CD4 T cells after COVID-19. For the study at large: Convalescent patients gave post-COVID blood a median about 91 days post-diagnosis, range 35 to 161. A median of approximately 72 days (range 14 to 241) separated dose two from the taking of post-vaccine samples.

The sample was CD4+ T cells from blood, cultured in vitro, taken before SARS-CoV-2 vaccination. The receptor comes from a human donor who received a COVID-19 vaccine.

The CDR3 DNA follows: TGTGCCTGGAGTGTAGGGCTAGCGGGGGGTCAAGAGACCCAGTACTTC. Protein: CAWSVGLAGGQETQYF. The chain couples TRBV30 to TRBJ2-5; 11 bases line up with TRBD2. Trimming at V came to 0 bases and at J to 2 bases, leaving 5 bases not matched to a gene. CDR3 length: 16 amino acids. Germline V gene data show CDR1 as GTSNPN and CDR2 as SVGIG (reference sequence).